The entry below describes one T cell receptor beta chain. The antigen remains undetermined. The data stem from a study of T cell responses to AZD1222 COVID-19 vaccine. Study information: Researchers grouped second doses given at about 4 or about 12 weeks into one pool. Study-level results: Possibly, clonal diversity was underestimated; donors were largely white British and included more females. After two AZD1222 doses, spike-specific TCR breadth and depth rose versus day 0. Repertoires were sampled only after the peak T cell response.

The protocol was immunoSEQ multiplex PCR, while the TCRdb copy is restricted to in-frame clones and leaves out a portion. The sample shows under 140,000 clones, around 81% of them seen only once. This CDR3 is built from 14 residues. Germline values: CDR1 MNHEY, CDR2 SVGAGI. V was shortened by 6 bases and J by 8 bases, with 19 bases between the two germline ends. The chain employs TRBV6-5 and TRBJ1-2; D is perhaps TRBD1 (5 bases). The clonotype comes from an adult in good health. The sequences come from peripheral blood, collected on day 0 of AZD1222 vaccination. Here the CDR3 reads CASSLGASGGGYTF. The CDR3 DNA reads as TGTGCCAGCAGCCTTGGCGCCTCTGGGGGGGGCTACACCTTC.